These 14 T cell receptor beta chains were all obtained from the same sample, sequenced in a study of regulatory T cells in long-lasting Graves disease. Time point here: newly diagnosed GD, antithyroid drugs for less than 3 months. The TCR library was made from RNA that had been extracted from PBMCs in TRIzol. In building TCR beta libraries, iRepertoire HTBI primers were used together with Arm-PCR of CDR3 regions. TCRdb redid the calling of the multiplex PCR reads with MiXCR, one entry per CDR3 protein. The sample holds 500,000 to 700,000 distinct CDR3 sequences, around 15% seen once. These data were likewise used in another study, on T cells in Graves' hyperthyroidism and ophthalmopathy.

Sequencing used peripheral blood mononuclear cells (PBMCs), obtained at new diagnosis, from a patient treated with antithyroid drugs. The source is a woman in her twenties or thirties with Graves disease.

The rearrangement joins TRBV12-3 or TRBV12-4 to TRBJ2-7; D remains ambiguous. The CDR3 extends over 15 amino acids. Trimming cost V 6 bases and J 2 bases, with 17 bases left between them. In DNA, the CDR3 is TGTGCCAGCAGCCCTCTCAGTAATGGAGCCTACGAGCAGTACTTC. It specifies CASSPLSNGAYEQYF.

This clonotype was seen once. The chain uses TRBV19 and TRBJ1-1; D is possibly TRBD1 (6 bases). The CDR3 runs 13 residues. V dropped 7 bases and J dropped 4 bases, with 13 bases sitting between them. The V gene's germline CDR1 is LNHDA and CDR2 SQIVND (reference sequence). The CDR3 region is CASIQTGSTEAFF. In nucleotides, the CDR3 is TGTGCCAGTATACAAACAGGGAGCACTGAAGCTTTCTTT.

This clonotype has a single count. With a much larger clone just one base away, this may be a read error. This chain links TRBV5-1 with TRBJ2-7; 11 nucleotides line up with TRBD1. CDR1 and CDR2 (germline): SGHRS, YFSETQ. This CDR3 spans 14 amino acids. In nucleotides, the CDR3 is TGCGCCAGCAGCTTGGACCGGACAGGGGGCGAGCTGTACTTC. Protein product: CASSLDRTGGELYF.

This clonotype was picked up many times. This rearrangement joins TRBV29-1 to TRBJ2-7; D gene uncertain. Trimming removed 4 bases from V and 4 bases from J, with 14 bases in between. The CDR3 covers 13 residues. Germline values: CDR1 SQVTM, CDR2 ANQGSEA. The CDR3 nucleotides read TGCAGCGTTGGAAACGGCGGAGCGTACGAGCAGTACTTC. Amino acid sequence: CSVGNGGAYEQYF.

A few counts support this clonotype. This rearrangement joins TRBV30 to TRBJ1-1; no reliable D call. CDR1 is GTSNPN, CDR2 SVGIG, per germline (reference sequence). The V gene lost 1 base and the J gene lost 5 bases, with 11 bases spanning the gap. The CDR3 contains 13 residues. CDR3 loop: CAWSGHRRTEAFF. CDR3 sequence (DNA): TGTGCCTGGAGTGGACATCGTCGGACTGAAGCTTTCTTT.

The chain joins TRBV20-1 to TRBJ1-2, with D hard to call. This CDR3 is built from 12 residues. Germline V gene sequence: CDR1 DFQATT, CDR2 SNEGSKA (reference sequence). CDR3 DNA: TGCAACATAATCGACGGTTACTATGGCTACACCTTC. Amino acids: CNIIDGYYGYTF.

This clonotype was seen many times. The CDR3 sequence: CASSRSRQETQYF. CDR3 DNA: TGTGCCAGCAGCCGATCCCGTCAAGAGACCCAGTACTTC. The V call is TRBV11-2, the J call TRBJ2-5, with D hard to call. Germline CDR1 SGHAT, CDR2 FQNNGV. V dropped 5 bases and J dropped 2 bases, with 9 bases sitting between them. The length of the CDR3 is 13 residues.

This clonotype was seen repeatedly, ten times or more. This chain connects TRBV28 to TRBJ1-5, with D possibly being TRBD1 (6 bases). V was trimmed by 6 bases and J by 7 bases, leaving 19 bases between them. Germline CDR1 reads MDHEN; CDR2 reads SYDVKM. This CDR3 comprises 15 residues. The chain's CDR3 is CASRKGQLGGQPQHF. In DNA form, the CDR3 reads TGTGCCAGCAGGAAAGGACAGCTGGGGGGGCAGCCCCAGCATTTT.

In its sample, this clonotype was seen many times. The gene calls are TRBV11-2 and TRBJ2-1; D unresolved. CDR3 length: 13 residues. Trimming pared 5 bases from V and 5 bases from J, leaving 10 bases between. Germline V gene data show CDR1 as SGHAT and CDR2 as FQNNGV. CDR3 loop: CASSGGLHNEQFF. DNA for the CDR3: TGTGCCAGCAGCGGTGGGCTACACAATGAGCAGTTCTTC.

This clonotype was seen at least ten times. The rearrangement joins TRBV24-1 to TRBJ2-5, with TRBD2 matching over 9 bases. CDR1 and CDR2 from the germline V gene are KGHDR and SFDVKD. The CDR3 covers 16 residues. The junction had 8 bases not matched to a gene; V was cut back by 2 bases and J by 5 bases. This chain's CDR3 is CATSDSRTSGRETQYF. In DNA, the CDR3 is TGTGCCACCAGTGATTCCCGCACCAGCGGGAGGGAGACCCAGTACTTC.

This clonotype was detected a few times. The V gene is TRBV2, the J gene TRBJ2-1; no clear D. Trimming stripped 6 bases from V and 4 bases from J, with 10 bases between. This CDR3 has 13 amino acids. The germline V gene encodes CDR1 SNHLY and CDR2 FYNNEI. This CDR3 is CASRPTEYNEQFF. Written as DNA, the CDR3 is TGTGCCAGCAGACCCACAGAATACAATGAGCAGTTCTTC.

V is TRBV29-1 and J is TRBJ2-2; possible D gene TRBD1, 5 bases. This CDR3 region has 15 residues. CDR1 and CDR2 from the germline V gene are SQVTM and ANQGSEA. Trimming removed 3 bases at V and 2 bases at J, with 13 bases between. The CDR3 region has the DNA TGCAGCGTTGATTTGCAGGGCATCAACACCGGGGAGCTGTTTTTT. This codes for CSVDLQGINTGELFF.

In this sample, this clonotype turned up many times. The germline gene is not matched at one end of the junction; a read error may be the cause. The rearrangement links TRBV7-2 to TRBJ2-1, with TRBD1 matching 8 bases. CDR1 is SGHTA and CDR2 is FQGNSA in the germline V gene. The length of the CDR3 is 12 residues. The DNA for the CDR3 is TGTGCCAGCAGCTCCAGGACAGGGCCCCCGGCCTTC. Its translation is CASSSRTGPPAF.

This clonotype has a handful of counts. The chain is built from TRBV4-1 and TRBJ2-2, with 9 nucleotides matching TRBD1. The length of the CDR3 is 20 residues. Germline V gene data show CDR1 as MGHRA and CDR2 as YSYEKL. V was pared by 2 bases and J by 5 bases, with 18 bases of the junction left unmatched. Written as DNA, the CDR3 is TGCGCCAGCAGCCAACGGTCGTTTCTAGCCGAGACAGGGGGAACCGGGGAGCTGTTTTTT. Its translation is CASSQRSFLAETGGTGELFF.